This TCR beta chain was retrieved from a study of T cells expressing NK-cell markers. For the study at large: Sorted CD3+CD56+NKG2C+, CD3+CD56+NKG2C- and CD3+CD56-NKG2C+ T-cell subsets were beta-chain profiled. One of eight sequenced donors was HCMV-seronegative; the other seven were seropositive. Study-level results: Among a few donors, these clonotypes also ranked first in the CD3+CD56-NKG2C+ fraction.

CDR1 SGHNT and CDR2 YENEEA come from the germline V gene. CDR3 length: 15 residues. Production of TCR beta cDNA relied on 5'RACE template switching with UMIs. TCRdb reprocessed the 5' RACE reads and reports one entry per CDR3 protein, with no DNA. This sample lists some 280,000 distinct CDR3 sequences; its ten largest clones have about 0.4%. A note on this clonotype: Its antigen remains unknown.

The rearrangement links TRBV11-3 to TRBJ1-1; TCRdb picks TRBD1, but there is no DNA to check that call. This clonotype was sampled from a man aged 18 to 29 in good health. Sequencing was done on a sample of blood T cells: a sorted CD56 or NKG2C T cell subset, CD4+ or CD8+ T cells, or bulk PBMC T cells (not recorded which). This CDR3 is CASSLDKGQVLEAFF.